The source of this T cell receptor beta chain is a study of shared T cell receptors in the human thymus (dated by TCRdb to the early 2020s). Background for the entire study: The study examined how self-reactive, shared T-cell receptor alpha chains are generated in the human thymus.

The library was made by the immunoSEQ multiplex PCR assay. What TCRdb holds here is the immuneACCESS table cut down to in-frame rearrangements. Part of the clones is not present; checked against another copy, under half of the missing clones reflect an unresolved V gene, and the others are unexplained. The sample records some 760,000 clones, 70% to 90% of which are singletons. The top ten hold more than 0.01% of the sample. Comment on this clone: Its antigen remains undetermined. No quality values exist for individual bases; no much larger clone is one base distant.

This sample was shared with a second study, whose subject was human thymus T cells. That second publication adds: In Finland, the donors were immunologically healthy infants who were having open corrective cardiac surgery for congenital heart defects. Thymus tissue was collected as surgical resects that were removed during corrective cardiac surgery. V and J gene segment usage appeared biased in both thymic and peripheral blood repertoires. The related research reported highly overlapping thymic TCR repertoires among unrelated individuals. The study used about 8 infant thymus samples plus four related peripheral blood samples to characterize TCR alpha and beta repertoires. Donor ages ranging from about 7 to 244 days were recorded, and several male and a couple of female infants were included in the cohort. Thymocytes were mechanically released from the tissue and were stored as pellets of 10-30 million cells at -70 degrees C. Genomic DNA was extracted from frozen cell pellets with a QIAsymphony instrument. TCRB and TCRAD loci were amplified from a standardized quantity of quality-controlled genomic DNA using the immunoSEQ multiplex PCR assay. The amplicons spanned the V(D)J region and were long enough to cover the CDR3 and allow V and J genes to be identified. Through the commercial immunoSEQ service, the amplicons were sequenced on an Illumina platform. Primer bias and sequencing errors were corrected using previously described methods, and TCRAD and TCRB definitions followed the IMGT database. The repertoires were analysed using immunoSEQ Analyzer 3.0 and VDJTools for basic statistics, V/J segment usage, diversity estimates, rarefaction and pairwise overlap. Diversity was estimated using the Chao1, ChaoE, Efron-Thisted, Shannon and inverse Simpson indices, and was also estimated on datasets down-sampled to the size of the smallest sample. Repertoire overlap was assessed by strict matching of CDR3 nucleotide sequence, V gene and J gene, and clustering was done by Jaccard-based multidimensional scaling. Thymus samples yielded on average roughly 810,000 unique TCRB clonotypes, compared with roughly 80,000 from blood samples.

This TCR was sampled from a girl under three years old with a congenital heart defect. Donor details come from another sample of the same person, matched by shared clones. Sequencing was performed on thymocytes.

The nucleotide sequence reads as follows: TGTGCCAGCAGCCTCCTAAGGGGCGAGCAGTACTTC. This codes for CASSLLRGEQYF. Here the chain combines TRBV7-9 and TRBJ2-7; the D gene is perhaps TRBD1, on 5 matching bases. From the cysteine through the phenylalanine, the CDR3 covers 12 amino acids. The kept DNA is CDR3 alone, 36 bases in frame from the first base. Taken from the germline V gene (reference sequence), the CDR1 and CDR2 loops are SEHNR and FQNEAQ. Deletion took 5 bases off V and 6 bases off J, with a span of 11 bases between the germline ends.